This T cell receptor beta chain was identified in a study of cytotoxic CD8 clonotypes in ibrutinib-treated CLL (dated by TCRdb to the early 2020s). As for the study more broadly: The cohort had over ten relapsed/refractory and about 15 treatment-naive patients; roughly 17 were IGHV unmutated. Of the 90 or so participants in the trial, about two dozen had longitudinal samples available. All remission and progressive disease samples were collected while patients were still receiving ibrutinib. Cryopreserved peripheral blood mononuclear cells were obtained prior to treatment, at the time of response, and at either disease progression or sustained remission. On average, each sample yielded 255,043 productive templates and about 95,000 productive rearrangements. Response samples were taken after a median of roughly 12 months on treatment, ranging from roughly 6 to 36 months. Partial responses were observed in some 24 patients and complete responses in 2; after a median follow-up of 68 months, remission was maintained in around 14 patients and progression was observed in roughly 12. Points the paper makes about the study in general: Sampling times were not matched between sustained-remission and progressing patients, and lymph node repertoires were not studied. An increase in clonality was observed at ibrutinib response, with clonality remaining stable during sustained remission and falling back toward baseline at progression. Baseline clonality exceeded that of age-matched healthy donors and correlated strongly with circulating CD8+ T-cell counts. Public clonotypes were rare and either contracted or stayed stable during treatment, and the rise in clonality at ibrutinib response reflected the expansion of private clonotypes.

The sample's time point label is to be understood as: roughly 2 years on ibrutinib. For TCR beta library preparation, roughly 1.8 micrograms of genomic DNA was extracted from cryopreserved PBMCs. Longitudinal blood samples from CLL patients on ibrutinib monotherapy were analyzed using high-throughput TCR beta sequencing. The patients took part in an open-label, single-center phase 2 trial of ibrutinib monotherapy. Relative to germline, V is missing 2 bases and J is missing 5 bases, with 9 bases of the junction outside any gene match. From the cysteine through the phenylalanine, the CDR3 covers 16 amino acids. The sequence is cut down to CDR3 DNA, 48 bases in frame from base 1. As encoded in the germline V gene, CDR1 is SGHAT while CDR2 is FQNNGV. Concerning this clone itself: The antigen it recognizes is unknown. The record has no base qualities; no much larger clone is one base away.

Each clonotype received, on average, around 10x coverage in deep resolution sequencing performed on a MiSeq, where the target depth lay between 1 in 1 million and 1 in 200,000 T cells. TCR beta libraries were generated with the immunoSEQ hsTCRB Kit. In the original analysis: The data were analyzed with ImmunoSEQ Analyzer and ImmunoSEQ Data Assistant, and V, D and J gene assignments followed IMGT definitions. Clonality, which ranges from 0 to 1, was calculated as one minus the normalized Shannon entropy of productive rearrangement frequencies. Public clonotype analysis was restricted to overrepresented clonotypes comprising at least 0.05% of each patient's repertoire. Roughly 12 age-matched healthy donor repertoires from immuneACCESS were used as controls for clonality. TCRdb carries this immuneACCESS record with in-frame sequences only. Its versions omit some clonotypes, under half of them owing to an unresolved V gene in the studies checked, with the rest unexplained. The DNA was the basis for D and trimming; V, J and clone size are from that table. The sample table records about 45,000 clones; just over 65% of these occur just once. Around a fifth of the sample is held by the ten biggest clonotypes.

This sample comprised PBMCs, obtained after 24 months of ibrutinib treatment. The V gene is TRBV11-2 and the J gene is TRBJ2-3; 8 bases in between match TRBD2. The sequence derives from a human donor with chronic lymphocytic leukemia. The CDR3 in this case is CASSLQRGRSGDTQYF. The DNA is TGTGCCAGCAGCTTACAGCGGGGGCGAAGTGGAGATACGCAGTATTTT.